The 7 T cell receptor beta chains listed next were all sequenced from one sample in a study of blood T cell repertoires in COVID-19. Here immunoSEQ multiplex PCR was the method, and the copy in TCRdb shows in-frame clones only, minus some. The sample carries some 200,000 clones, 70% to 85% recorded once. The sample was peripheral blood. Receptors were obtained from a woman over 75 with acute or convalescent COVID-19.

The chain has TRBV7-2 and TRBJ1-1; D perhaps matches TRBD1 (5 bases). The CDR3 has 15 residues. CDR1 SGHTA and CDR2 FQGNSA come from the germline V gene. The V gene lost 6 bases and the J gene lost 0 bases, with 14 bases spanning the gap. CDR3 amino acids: CASSMTASMNTEAFF. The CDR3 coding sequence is TGTGCCAGCAGTATGACAGCTTCAATGAACACTGAAGCTTTCTTT.

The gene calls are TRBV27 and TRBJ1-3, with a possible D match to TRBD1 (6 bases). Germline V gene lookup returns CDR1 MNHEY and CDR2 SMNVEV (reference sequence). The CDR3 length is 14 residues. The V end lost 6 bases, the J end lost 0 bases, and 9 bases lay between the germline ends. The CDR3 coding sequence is TGTGCCAGCAGACAGGGCGCCTCTGGAAACACCATATATTTT. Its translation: CASRQGASGNTIYF.

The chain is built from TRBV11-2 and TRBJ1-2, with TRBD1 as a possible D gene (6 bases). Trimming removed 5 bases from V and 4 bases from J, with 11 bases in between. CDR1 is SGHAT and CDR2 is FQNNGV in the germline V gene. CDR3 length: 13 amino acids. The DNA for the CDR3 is TGTGCCAGCAGCCCCGGGACACCCTATGGCTACACCTTC. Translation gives CASSPGTPYGYTF.

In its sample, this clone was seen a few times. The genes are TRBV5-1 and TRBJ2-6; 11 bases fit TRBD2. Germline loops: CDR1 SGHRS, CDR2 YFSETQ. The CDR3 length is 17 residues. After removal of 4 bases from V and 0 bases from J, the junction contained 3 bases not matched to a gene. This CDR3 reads CASSQTSGSSGANVLTF. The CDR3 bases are TGCGCCAGCAGCCAAACTAGCGGGAGCTCTGGGGCCAACGTCCTGACTTTC.

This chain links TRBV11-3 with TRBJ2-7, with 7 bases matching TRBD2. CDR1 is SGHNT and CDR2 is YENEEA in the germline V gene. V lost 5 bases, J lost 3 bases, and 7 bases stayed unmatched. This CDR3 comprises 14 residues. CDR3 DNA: TGTGCCAGCAGCCCCGGTGGGGGGGTCTACGAGCAGTACTTC. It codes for CASSPGGGVYEQYF.

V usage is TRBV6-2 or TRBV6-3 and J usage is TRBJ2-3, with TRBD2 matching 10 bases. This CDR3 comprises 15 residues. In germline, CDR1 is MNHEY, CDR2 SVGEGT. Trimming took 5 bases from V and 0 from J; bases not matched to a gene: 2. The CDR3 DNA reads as TGTGCCAGCAGTCAGCGGGGGGGCAGCACAGATACGCAGTATTTT. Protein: CASSQRGGSTDTQYF.

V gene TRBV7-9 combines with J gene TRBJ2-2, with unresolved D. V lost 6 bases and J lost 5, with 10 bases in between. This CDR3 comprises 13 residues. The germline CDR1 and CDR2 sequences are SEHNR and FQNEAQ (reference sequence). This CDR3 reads CASSRVETGELFF. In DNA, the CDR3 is TGTGCCAGCAGTCGTGTTGAGACCGGGGAGCTGTTTTTT.